This T cell receptor beta chain derives from a study of blood T cells in healthy people across ages. This clonotype was detected only once. Through a sample-barcoded 5' primer and a J-beta primer mix, a second PCR was run for roughly 6 to 11 cycles. TCRdb processed the 5' RACE reads anew with MiXCR; each CDR3 protein has one entry. The sample lists about 1.8 million distinct CDR3 sequences; 49% were seen once. The specimen sequenced was blood. The clonotype comes from a middle-aged woman in good health.

This CDR3 reads CASSFTQDGYTF. The CDR3 nucleotides are TGTGCCAGCAGCTTTACCCAAGATGGCTACACCTTC. V gene TRBV7-9 combines with J gene TRBJ1-2; D call uncertain. The CDR3 spans 12 residues. Per germline, CDR1 SEHNR and CDR2 FQNEAQ (reference sequence). Trimming cost V 3 bases and J 6 bases, with 8 bases left between them.